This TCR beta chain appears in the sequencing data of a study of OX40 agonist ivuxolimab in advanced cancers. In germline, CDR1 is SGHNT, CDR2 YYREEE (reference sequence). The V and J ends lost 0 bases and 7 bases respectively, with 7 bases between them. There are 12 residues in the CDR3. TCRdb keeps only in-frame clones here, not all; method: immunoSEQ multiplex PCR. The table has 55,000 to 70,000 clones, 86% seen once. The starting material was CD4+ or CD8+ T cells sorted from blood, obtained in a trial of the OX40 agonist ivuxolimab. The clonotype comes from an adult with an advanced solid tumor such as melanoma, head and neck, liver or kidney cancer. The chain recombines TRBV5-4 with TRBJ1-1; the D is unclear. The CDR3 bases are TGTGCCAGCAGCTTGGATACTTTTGAAGCTTTCTTT. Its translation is CASSLDTFEAFF.